The 15 T cell receptor beta chains reported below all come from one sample, sequenced in a study of blood T cell repertoires in COVID-19. Profiling relied on immunoSEQ multiplex PCR, and the TCRdb table lists in-frame clones only, not all of them. The profile shows some 310,000 clones, around 87% of them singletons. The sample was peripheral blood. Receptors were obtained from a man aged 45-65 years with active or convalescent COVID-19.

The CDR3: CASSQDWHRGLYNEQFF. The CDR3 DNA sequence: TGCGCCAGCAGCCAAGATTGGCACAGGGGGCTCTACAATGAGCAGTTCTTC. The V call is TRBV4-3, the J call TRBJ2-1; 9 nucleotides line up with TRBD1. After removal of 0 bases from V and 3 bases from J, the junction contained 6 bases not matched to a gene. From germline, CDR1 is LGHNA and CDR2 YSLEER. This CDR3 contains 17 residues.

This chain joins TRBV15 and TRBJ2-7, with 11 bases identical to TRBD2. V shed 3 bases and J 5 bases; nucleotides not matched to a gene: 6. The germline V gene has CDR1 LNHNV and CDR2 YYDKDF (reference sequence). The CDR3 sequence is 15 residues long. CDR3 DNA sequence: TGTGCCACCAGCAGCCGGCTAGCGGGGGGAAACGAGCAGTACTTC. It encodes CATSSRLAGGNEQYF. Full variable domain (missing parts from reference TRBV15 and TRBJ2-7): DAMVIQNPRYQVTQFGKPVTLSCSQTLNHNVMYWYQQKSSQAPKLLFHYYDKDFNNEADTPDNFQSRRPNTSFCFLDIRSPGLGDTAMYLCATSSRLAGGNEQYFGPGTRLTVT.

In its sample, this clone was seen once. The chain employs TRBV9 and TRBJ1-2; D is unclear. V was cut by 0 bases and J by 2 bases, with 8 bases left in between. Per germline, CDR1 SGDLS and CDR2 YYNGEE. The CDR3 spans 14 residues. The CDR3 DNA reads as TGTGCCAGCAGCGTAGGAGGGTCCAACTATGGCTACACCTTC. Translation gives CASSVGGSNYGYTF.

This clone has only one observation. The gene calls are TRBV28 and TRBJ1-6; 7 nucleotides agree with TRBD1. The CDR3 is 14 amino acids. Per germline, CDR1 MDHEN and CDR2 SYDVKM. Trimming cost V 6 bases and J 13 bases; bases outside gene matches: 12. The DNA of the CDR3 is TGTGCCAGCAGCCTGACAGGGTGGGTGGGGCCCCTCCACTTT. Residues: CASSLTGWVGPLHF.

The CDR3 DNA sequence: TGTGCCTGGAGTGTAGAGAACGGACAAAATCAGCCCCAGCATTTT. It specifies CAWSVENGQNQPQHF. J is TRBJ1-5 and V is TRBV30; weak D call: TRBD1 (5 bases). Per germline, CDR1 GTSNPN and CDR2 SVGIG (reference sequence). The CDR3 length is 15 residues. Trimming pared 0 bases from V and 4 bases from J, leaving 13 bases between.

V and J are TRBV7-2 and TRBJ2-5, with TRBD2 as a possible D gene (6 bases). The CDR3 spans 14 residues. The V end lost 7 bases, the J end lost 2 bases, and 14 bases lay between the germline ends. CDR1 and CDR2 from the germline V gene are SGHTA and FQGNSA. In DNA form, the CDR3 reads TGTGCCAGCAACCCTAGAAGCGGGCAAGAGACCCAGTACTTC. This codes for CASNPRSGQETQYF.

This chain uses TRBV5-1 with TRBJ2-5; weak D call: TRBD2 (5 bases). V lost 1 base and J 5 bases, leaving 6 bases between the germline ends. Per the germline V gene, CDR1 is SGHRS and CDR2 is YFSETQ. CDR3 length equals 12 residues. CDR3 DNA: TGCGCCAGCAGCTTGCGCGGGGAGACCCAGTACTTC. This encodes CASSLRGETQYF.

This chain links TRBV11-2 with TRBJ2-1; 7 bases agree with TRBD1. The J segment lost 4 bases and the V segment lost 5 bases, leaving 11 bases of the junction unmatched. This CDR3 has 16 amino acids. Germline lookup yields CDR1 SGHAT and CDR2 FQNNGV. The CDR3: CASSPLRGPGYNEQFF. CDR3 nucleotide sequence: TGTGCCAGCAGCCCGCTTAGGGGGCCGGGATACAATGAGCAGTTCTTC.

The chain uses TRBV11-2 and TRBJ1-1, with a possible D match to TRBD1 (5 bases). V shed 3 bases and J shed 6 bases, with 11 bases lying between them. Germline-derived CDR1 and CDR2 are SGHAT and FQNNGV. CDR3 length: 13 residues. This CDR3 is CASSFWGGAEAFF. CDR3 sequence (DNA): TGTGCCAGCAGCTTCTGGGGGGGAGCTGAAGCTTTCTTT.

The chain employs TRBV2 and TRBJ2-1, with 10 positions matching TRBD2. V lost 6 bases and J lost 8; bases outside the gene matches: 10. This CDR3 is 15 amino acids long. The germline CDR1 and CDR2 sequences are SNHLY and FYNNEI. The CDR3 here is CASRVDSGGVYEQFF. CDR3 in DNA: TGTGCCAGCAGGGTGGACAGCGGGGGGGTGTATGAGCAGTTCTTC.

This clone is a singleton in its sample. This chain connects TRBV18 to TRBJ2-1; 8 nucleotides match TRBD1. This CDR3 region has 14 residues. Germline V gives CDR1 KGHSH, CDR2 LQKENI. V was pared by 7 bases and J by 8 bases, with 10 bases of the junction left unmatched. Here the CDR3 reads CASYRTGTQDEQFF. CDR3 nucleotide sequence: TGTGCCAGCTACCGGACAGGGACCCAAGATGAGCAGTTCTTC.

This chain joins TRBV2 and TRBJ1-1; D call uncertain. The CDR3 has 11 residues. Germline V CDR1 and CDR2: SNHLY, FYNNEI. V was pared by 7 bases and J by 6 bases, with 9 bases between. Here the CDR3 DNA reads TGTGCCAGCACCTTGAGGGCTGAAGCTTTCTTT. Protein product: CASTLRAEAFF.

The chain links TRBV19 to TRBJ2-7; TRBD2 aligns across 7 bases. Trimming cost V 0 bases and J 0 bases; bases outside gene matches: 11. This CDR3 comprises 18 residues. Germline V gene lookup returns CDR1 LNHDA and CDR2 SQIVND (reference sequence). In DNA, the CDR3 is TGTGCCAGTAGTATAGAGGCCCCGAGCGGGACCAGCTCCTACGAGCAGTACTTC. This encodes CASSIEAPSGTSSYEQYF.

The rearrangement joins TRBV7-2 to TRBJ2-1; D not certain. CDR1 SGHTA and CDR2 FQGNSA come from the germline V gene. Trimming took 1 base from V and 5 from J, leaving 9 bases between them. The CDR3 covers 14 residues. CDR3 bases: TGTGCCAGCAGCTTAGTCGGGTTGGACAATGAGCAGTTCTTC. Protein product: CASSLVGLDNEQFF.

This sequence joins TRBV5-1 and TRBJ2-1; D is unresolved. Trimming stripped 0 bases from V and 4 bases from J, with 8 bases between. The germline V gene has CDR1 SGHRS and CDR2 YFSETQ. The length of the CDR3 is 14 residues. This CDR3 reads CASSLAVAYNEQFF. CDR3 sequence (DNA): TGCGCCAGCAGCTTGGCCGTTGCGTACAATGAGCAGTTCTTC.